The 10 T cell receptor beta chains presented below share a single source sample, sequenced in a study of shared clonotypes between healthy human individuals. TCRdb keeps only in-frame clones here, not all; method: immunoSEQ multiplex PCR. The sample has some 2 million clones, 85% to 95% seen once. Sample: naive CD4+ T cells sorted from blood. The subset denotes: CD45RA+ positively selected. These receptors were obtained from a young man in good health.

The CDR3 loop reads CASSDSRLGHHEQFF. The CDR3, as DNA: TGCGCCAGCAGTGATTCGCGGTTGGGGCATCATGAGCAGTTCTTC. V and J are TRBV10-1 and TRBJ2-1, with TRBD1 as a possible D gene (5 bases). V was clipped by 3 bases and J by 8 bases, with 17 bases between them. This CDR3 has 15 residues. Germline V gene sequence: CDR1 WNHNN, CDR2 SYGVQD (reference sequence).

The chain carries TRBV28 and TRBJ1-1; 8 bases match TRBD1. Per the germline V gene, CDR1 is MDHEN and CDR2 is SYDVKM. This CDR3 is built from 14 residues. With V trimmed by 6 bases and J by 1 base, 4 bases remained unmatched. CDR3 sequence: CASRPGGQNTEAFF. CDR3 coding DNA: TGTGCCAGCAGACCAGGGGGCCAGAACACTGAAGCTTTCTTT.

The V call is TRBV10-2, the J call TRBJ2-7; TRBD1 agrees at 8 bases. The CDR3 contains 14 residues. Germline values: CDR1 WSHSY, CDR2 SAAADI. J lost 5 bases, V lost 6 bases, and 9 bases had no gene match. CDR3 protein: CASSGGTGGDEQYF. CDR3 sequence (DNA): TGCGCCAGCAGCGGAGGGACAGGCGGGGACGAGCAGTACTTC.

This chain connects TRBV7-9 to TRBJ1-2; no clear D. The V gene lost 2 bases and the J gene lost 4 bases, with 14 bases spanning the gap. Germline values: CDR1 SEHNR, CDR2 FQNEAQ (reference sequence). CDR3 length: 15 residues. Here the CDR3 DNA reads TGTGCCAGCAGCTTATCTTTGGAGTTCGTCTATGGCTACACCTTC. It specifies CASSLSLEFVYGYTF. The full variable domain, completed using reference TRBV7-9 and TRBJ1-2, is DTGVSQNPRHKITKRGQNVTFRCDPISEHNRLYWYRQTLGQGPEFLTYFQNEAQLEKSRLLSDRFSAERPKGSFSTLEIQRTEQGDSAMYLCASSLSLEFVYGYTFGSGTRLTVV.

The CDR3, as DNA: TGTGCCAGCAGCCCACAGGCGGGACTAAGTGAGCAGTTCTTC. As protein: CASSPQAGLSEQFF. This chain connects TRBV11-2 to TRBJ2-1; 7 bases fit TRBD2. The CDR3 is made up of 14 amino acids. The germline V gene has CDR1 SGHAT and CDR2 FQNNGV. Trimming took 5 bases from V and 9 from J; bases not matched to a gene: 10.

This clone was recorded once. The chain has TRBV5-4 and TRBJ2-7, with 10 bases fitting TRBD2. Germline V gene sequence: CDR1 SGHNT, CDR2 YYREEE (reference sequence). The CDR3 covers 14 residues. V lost 0 bases and J lost 4; bases outside the gene matches: 1. The CDR3 loop reads CASSLDSGGYEQYF. CDR3 DNA: TGTGCCAGCAGCTTGGATAGCGGGGGGTACGAGCAGTACTTC.

The chain carries TRBV27 and TRBJ2-1, with D tentatively TRBD1 or TRBD2 (5 bases each). Germline CDR1 is MNHEY and CDR2 is SMNVEV (reference sequence). CDR3 length equals 15 residues. The V end lost 4 bases, the J end lost 9 bases, and 19 bases lay between the germline ends. The CDR3: CASSSNSLGAFEQFF. CDR3 in DNA: TGTGCCAGCAGTTCCAACTCACTAGGGGCGTTTGAGCAGTTCTTC.

This sequence joins TRBV9 and TRBJ1-6, with 9 nucleotides matching TRBD1. Germline V gives CDR1 SGDLS, CDR2 YYNGEE. With 3 bases clipped from V and 9 bases from J, the junction kept 10 bases outside the gene matches. There are 16 residues in the CDR3. CDR3 coding DNA: TGTGCCAGCAGCGACAGGGACAGGGTAGGGACTTCACCCCTCCACTTT. Its translation: CASSDRDRVGTSPLHF.

The gene calls are TRBV19 and TRBJ2-6; TRBD2 agrees at 8 bases. Germline V gene data show CDR1 as LNHDA and CDR2 as SQIVND (reference sequence). The CDR3 contains 17 residues. V shed 6 bases and J 4 bases; nucleotides not matched to a gene: 11. CDR3 protein: CASRDTGLVIGANVLTF. CDR3 nucleotide sequence: TGTGCCAGTAGGGATACGGGACTAGTAATCGGGGCCAACGTCCTGACTTTC.

This clone was detected only a few times. The chain uses TRBV2 and TRBJ2-2, with D tentatively TRBD2 (5 bases). V was shortened by 3 bases and J by 1 base, with 12 bases between the two germline ends. Germline assignment: CDR1 SNHLY and CDR2 FYNNEI. CDR3 length: 16 amino acids. The CDR3 region is CASSEGTRGNTGELFF. In DNA form, the CDR3 reads TGTGCCAGCAGTGAGGGCACACGGGGGAACACCGGGGAGCTGTTTTTT. The variable domain in full, with the rest retrieved from reference TRBV2 and TRBJ2-2, is EPEVTQTPSHQVTQMGQEVILRCVPISNHLYFYWYRQILGQKVEFLVSFYNNEISEKSEIFDDQFSVERPDGSNFTLKIRSTKLEDSAMYFCASSEGTRGNTGELFFGEGSRLTVL.